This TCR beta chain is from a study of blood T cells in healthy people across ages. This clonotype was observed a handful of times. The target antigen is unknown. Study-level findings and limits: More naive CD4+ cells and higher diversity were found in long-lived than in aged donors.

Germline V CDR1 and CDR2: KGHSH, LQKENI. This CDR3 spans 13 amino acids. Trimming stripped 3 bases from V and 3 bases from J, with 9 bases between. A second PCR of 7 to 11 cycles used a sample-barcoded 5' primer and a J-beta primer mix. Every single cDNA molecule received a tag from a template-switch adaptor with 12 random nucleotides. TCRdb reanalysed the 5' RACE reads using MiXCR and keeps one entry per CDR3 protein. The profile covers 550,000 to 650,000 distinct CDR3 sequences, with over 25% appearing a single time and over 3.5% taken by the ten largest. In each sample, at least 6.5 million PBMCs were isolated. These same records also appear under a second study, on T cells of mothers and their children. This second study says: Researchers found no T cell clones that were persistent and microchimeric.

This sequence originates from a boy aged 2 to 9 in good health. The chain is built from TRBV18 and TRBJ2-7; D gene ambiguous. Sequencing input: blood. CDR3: CASSPWFSYEQYF. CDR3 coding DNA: TGTGCCAGCTCACCCTGGTTTAGCTACGAGCAGTACTTC. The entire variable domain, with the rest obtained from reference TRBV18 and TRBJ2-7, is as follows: NAGVMQNPRHLVRRRGQEARLRCSPMKGHSHVYWYRQLPEEGLKFMVYLQKENIIDESGMPKERFSAEFPKEGPSILRIQQVVRGDSAAYFCASSPWFSYEQYFGPGTRLTVT.